These T cell receptor beta chains were read from a single sample in a study of technical replicates of blood from several donors. Generated by immunoSEQ multiplex PCR, the TCRdb table keeps only in-frame clones and is missing some. The sample holds under 50,000 clones, around 96% seen once. Sequences were obtained from T cells isolated from PBMCs. Every receptor here comes from a human donor in good health. The CDR3 runs from the conserved cysteine through the conserved F or W. The D gene is left open where the match is weak. Expanded clones get a size class; other rows say once, few or many, or leave the size out.

TRBJ2-7 | 16 | TRBV6-1 | . | TRBD1 | TGTGCCAGCAGTGACTACAGGGGTGCAGGATCCTACGAGCAGTACTTC | CASSDYRGAGSYEQYF
TRBJ1-1 | 13 | TRBV12-5 | . | . | TGTGCTAGTGGTTACACCAAGAACACTGAAGCTTTCTTT | CASGYTKNTEAFF
TRBJ1-3 | 14 | TRBV30 | once | . | TGTGCCTGGAGCCGTTCGGGGGTTGGAAACACCATATATTTT | CAWSRSGVGNTIYF
TRBJ1-2 | 12 | TRBV29-1 | . | . | TGCAGCGTTGAAGATTCTGTCGTTGGCTACACCTTC | CSVEDSVVGYTF
TRBJ1-2 | 14 | TRBV15 | . | . | TGTGCCACGAGCAGTAGAGGGGGTGGTGATGGCTACACCTTC | CATSSRGGGDGYTF
TRBJ1-2 | 13 | TRBV14 | once | . | TGTGCCAGCAGCCAAAGTCTGGAGGGTGGCTACACCTTC | CASSQSLEGGYTF
TRBJ2-7 | 13 | TRBV29-1 | . | TRBD2 | TGCAGCGTTGTCCTAGCGGGATTCTACGAGCAGTACTTC | CSVVLAGFYEQYF
TRBJ2-5 | 14 | TRBV29-1 | . | . | TGCAGCGCCCGCCGCGGGGAGGCCCAAGAGACCCAGTACTTC | CSARRGEAQETQYF
TRBJ2-1 | 16 | TRBV7-6 | . | TRBD1 | TGTGCCAGCAGCTCGCTCGACAGGGGAAGGCACAATGAGCAGTTCTTC | CASSSLDRGRHNEQFF
TRBJ2-7 | 12 | TRBV10-1 | . | TRBD2 | TGCGCTAGCGGGGGCGGGAGCTACGAGCAGTACTTC | CASGGGSYEQYF
TRBJ2-7 | 14 | TRBV7-3 | once | . | TGTGCCAGCAGCTTCGCGGGGGCAGGCAACGAGCAGTACTTC | CASSFAGAGNEQYF
TRBJ1-4 | 13 | TRBV18 | . | . | TGTGCCAGCTCGCCCGGACAGAATGAAAAACTGTTTTTT | CASSPGQNEKLFF
TRBJ1-2 | 14 | TRBV29-1 | . | . | TGCAGCGTCGGAGGAGCGGAGATTCTGGCTGGCTACACCTTC | CSVGGAEILAGYTF
TRBJ2-1 | 15 | TRBV11-3 | . | TRBD1 | TGTGCCAGCACCAGTGGCCGGGACAGTTACAATGAGCAGTTCTTC | CASTSGRDSYNEQFF
TRBJ2-6 | 18 | TRBV6-1 | once | . | TGTGCCAGCAGTGAAGCCCGGACACACCGCTCTGGGGCCAACGTCCTGACTTTC | CASSEARTHRSGANVLTF
TRBJ2-1 | 13 | TRBV18 | . | . | TGTGCCAGCTCGTCTGACAGCCTCAATGAGCAGTTCTTC | CASSSDSLNEQFF
TRBJ2-2 | 15 | TRBV28 | . | TRBD2 | TGTGCCAGCAGTTTATTGCGGGAGGGCCTAAGGGAGCTGTTTTTT | CASSLLREGLRELFF
TRBJ2-5 | 16 | TRBV4-3 | . | TRBD2 | TGCGCCAGCAGCCAACTTACCGGGACTATAAAAGAGACCCAGTACTTC | CASSQLTGTIKETQYF
TRBJ2-7 | 15 | TRBV27 | . | TRBD2 | TGTGCCAGCAGTTTCGCGACTAGCCGGGGCTACGAGCAGTACTTC | CASSFATSRGYEQYF
TRBJ2-1 | 16 | TRBV11-3 | . | TRBD2 | TGTGCCAGCAGCTCGCTAGCGGGAGGGGCCTACAATGAGCAGTTCTTC | CASSSLAGGAYNEQFF
TRBJ2-2 | 19 | TRBV4-2 | . | TRBD2 | TGTGCCAGCAGCCAAGATCTCAGGCTAGCGGGAGGACCCACCGGGGAGCTGTTTTTT | CASSQDLRLAGGPTGELFF
TRBJ1-3 | 14 | TRBV12-5 | . | . | TGTGCTAGGGATATTGGGACACTCAGGTACACCATATATTTT | CARDIGTLRYTIYF
TRBJ2-7 | 12 | TRBV5-4 | . | . | TGTGCCAGCAGCTCTGACAAGAACGAGCAGTACTTC | CASSSDKNEQYF
TRBJ2-6 | 16 | TRBV11-2 | . | TRBD1 | TGTGCCACTTTGGACAGGACAGTCTCTGGGGCCAACGTCCTGACTTTC | CATLDRTVSGANVLTF
TRBJ1-5 | 12 | TRBV6-5 | . | . | TGTGCCAGCAGTTACCTAGGTCAGCCCCAGCATTTT | CASSYLGQPQHF
TRBJ2-3 | 12 | TRBV4-1 | . | . | TGCGCCAGCAGCTCCTACCCCGGAGCGCAGTATTTT | CASSSYPGAQYF
TRBJ1-2 | 14 | TRBV10-1 | once | TRBD1 | TGCGCCAGCAGTGAGTCCGGGACAGACCATGGCTACACCTTC | CASSESGTDHGYTF
TRBJ2-6 | 21 | TRBV15 | . | TRBD1 | TGTGCCACCAGCAGAGGAAACCTTGCCGGGACAGGGTTCTCTGGGGCCAACGTCCTGACTTTC | CATSRGNLAGTGFSGANVLTF
TRBJ2-1 | 16 | TRBV5-1 | . | TRBD2 | TGCGCCAGCAGCGTCCGCACGGGACTATCCTACGATGAGCAGTTCTTC | CASSVRTGLSYDEQFF
TRBJ1-1 | 15 | TRBV4-3 | . | . | TGCGCCAGCAGCCAAGATCGGAGGGGTGGAACTGAAGCTTTCTTT | CASSQDRRGGTEAFF
TRBJ2-7 | 14 | TRBV10-1 | . | . | TGCGCCAGCAGTGAGTGGGGGCGGCTGAACGAGCAGTACTTC | CASSEWGRLNEQYF
TRBJ2-1 | 15 | TRBV29-1 | once | TRBD1 | TGCAGCGTTGAGGTTATGGGACAGGGAGCTGGTGAGCAGTTCTTC | CSVEVMGQGAGEQFF